What follows are 15 T cell receptor beta chains derived from one specimen sequenced in a study of shared clonotypes between healthy human individuals. Using immunoSEQ multiplex PCR, the repertoire was profiled, and TCRdb retains in-frame clones only, with some absent. The sample records hundreds of thousands of clones, roughly 84% being singletons. The sequencing input was memory CD8+ T cells sorted from blood. The sample's subset: CD45RO+ cells pooled with CCR7-negative TemRA cells. The origin of the receptors is a man between 18 and 29 years old in good health.

The V gene is TRBV5-1, the J gene TRBJ2-7; D is undetermined. The germline V gene has CDR1 SGHRS and CDR2 YFSETQ. V was cut by 4 bases and J by 3 bases, with 11 bases left in between. This CDR3 is built from 13 residues. CDR3 nucleotides: TGCGCCAGCAGCACCTCCCCCCGCTACGAGCAGTACTTC. Translated, it gives CASSTSPRYEQYF.

The chain joins TRBV7-9 to TRBJ2-4, with 8 bases fitting TRBD2. V shed 6 bases, J shed 7 bases, and the junction held 20 bases outside the gene matches. Germline V lookup: CDR1 SEHNR, CDR2 FQNEAQ (reference sequence). The CDR3 is made up of 18 amino acids. CDR3 sequence (DNA): TGTGCCAGCAGGAAGCGATGGGGCGGGAGGCCGGGGAAGAACATTCAGTACTTC. It is translated as CASRKRWGGRPGKNIQYF.

The chain recombines TRBV5-6 with TRBJ2-1, with D perhaps matching TRBD1 (6 bases). The germline V and J ends were trimmed by 7 bases and 6 bases, with 17 bases remaining between them. CDR1 SGHDT and CDR2 YYEEEE come from the germline V gene. The CDR3 runs 14 residues. CDR3: CASGWTDAANEQFF. CDR3 bases: TGTGCCAGCGGATGGACAGATGCAGCCAATGAGCAGTTCTTC.

The chain uses TRBV6-1 and TRBJ2-7; no firm D call. The CDR3 has 13 residues. In germline, CDR1 is MNHNS, CDR2 SASEGT. Trimming removed 1 base from V and 1 base from J, with 5 bases in between. In nucleotides, the CDR3 is TGTGCCAGCAGTGAAGTGATTTCCTACGAGCAGTACTTC. This sequence encodes CASSEVISYEQYF.

The chain uses TRBV6-1 and TRBJ2-6; D remains ambiguous. This CDR3 comprises 17 residues. Trimming left V 1 base short and J 3 bases short, with 13 bases between. From germline, CDR1 is MNHNS and CDR2 SASEGT. CDR3 in DNA: TGTGCCAGCAGTGAAGGGGAAGGGTTCAGTGGGGCCAACGTCCTGACTTTC. The encoded protein is CASSEGEGFSGANVLTF.

The V and J genes are TRBV27 and TRBJ2-3, with 9 bases fitting TRBD2. V was clipped by 7 bases and J by 0 bases; unmatched bases: 5. Per the germline V gene, CDR1 is MNHEY and CDR2 is SMNVEV (reference sequence). The CDR3 runs 15 residues. In DNA, the CDR3 is TGTGCCAGCACCTTTAGCGGGAGTAGCACAGATACGCAGTATTTT. Translation: CASTFSGSSTDTQYF.

The rearrangement uses TRBV6-5 and TRBJ1-2; the match to TRBD1 covers 8 bases. Germline lookup yields CDR1 MNHEY and CDR2 SVGAGI. The length of the CDR3 is 15 residues. V lost 0 bases and J lost 6; bases outside the gene matches: 6. In DNA, the CDR3 is TGTGCCAGCAGTTACTCGAGGGTGGGACAGGATGGCTACACCTTC. Its protein is CASSYSRVGQDGYTF.

The rearrangement links TRBV7-9 to TRBJ2-3; weak D call: TRBD1 (5 bases). In germline, CDR1 is SEHNR, CDR2 FQNEAQ (reference sequence). The CDR3 is made up of 15 amino acids. V was pared by 1 base and J by 4 bases, with 12 bases between. The CDR3 loop is CASSLDSWGADTQYF. CDR3 DNA: TGTGCCAGCAGCTTAGATAGTTGGGGCGCAGATACGCAGTATTTT.

The chain couples TRBV28 to TRBJ1-1; tentative D call: TRBD1 (6 bases). The CDR3 is 16 amino acids. Per germline, CDR1 MDHEN and CDR2 SYDVKM. V lost 2 bases and J lost 0, with 13 bases in between. This CDR3 reads CASSLQGHPLNTEAFF. CDR3 bases: TGTGCCAGCAGTTTACAGGGACATCCTCTGAACACTGAAGCTTTCTTT.

This clone is a singleton in its sample. The chain couples TRBV5-6 to TRBJ1-2; D may be TRBD1 (6 bases). Trimming removed 6 bases at V and 8 bases at J, with 23 bases between. CDR3 length: 15 amino acids. In germline, CDR1 is SGHDT, CDR2 YYEEEE. The CDR3 sequence: CASTSGGASTKGYTF. CDR3 nucleotide sequence: TGTGCCAGCACTTCGGGGGGCGCTTCAACGAAGGGCTACACCTTC.

The V gene is TRBV6-1, the J gene TRBJ2-7, with TRBD2 as a possible D gene (5 bases). Germline CDR1 is MNHNS and CDR2 is SASEGT. This CDR3 has 15 residues. With 6 bases removed from V and 4 bases from J, the gap between germline ends came to 19 bases. CDR3 region: CASREGMGVEYEQYF. In DNA form, the CDR3 reads TGTGCCAGCAGAGAGGGTATGGGTGTGGAGTACGAGCAGTACTTC.

This rearrangement joins TRBV5-6 to TRBJ1-2; 7 bases fit TRBD1. CDR1 SGHDT and CDR2 YYEEEE come from the germline V gene. The CDR3 spans 15 residues. After removal of 0 bases from V and 3 bases from J, the junction contained 5 bases not matched to a gene. This CDR3 is CASSLVTGVDYGYTF. DNA for the CDR3: TGTGCCAGCAGCTTGGTCACAGGGGTAGACTATGGCTACACCTTC.

The chain joins TRBV5-8 to TRBJ1-6, with TRBD1 matching 8 bases. The V gene end was trimmed by 0 bases and the J gene end by 7 bases; junction bases not matched to a gene: 6. The CDR3 is made up of 16 amino acids. Germline CDR1 reads SGHTS; CDR2 reads YDEGEE. CDR3 protein: CASSLEGQAGNSPLHF. The DNA for the CDR3 is TGTGCCAGCAGCTTGGAGGGACAGGCGGGGAATTCACCCCTCCACTTT.

The rearrangement joins TRBV6-5 to TRBJ1-1; weak D call: TRBD1 (6 bases). The germline V and J ends were trimmed by 4 bases and 7 bases, with 13 bases remaining between them. The V gene's germline CDR1 is MNHEY and CDR2 SVGAGI. The CDR3 is 13 amino acids. CDR3 sequence: CASSSRPDSEAFF. CDR3 DNA sequence: TGTGCCAGCAGTTCTCGACCGGACAGTGAAGCTTTCTTT.

This chain uses TRBV6-6 with TRBJ2-2; TRBD2 might be the D (5 bases). This CDR3 contains 16 residues. From germline, CDR1 is MNHNY and CDR2 SVGAGI (reference sequence). Trimming removed 4 bases from V and 0 bases from J, with 12 bases in between. CDR3 bases: TGTGCCAGCAGTTGGGGTCGGCGGGCGAACACCGGGGAGCTGTTTTTT. This gives the protein CASSWGRRANTGELFF.